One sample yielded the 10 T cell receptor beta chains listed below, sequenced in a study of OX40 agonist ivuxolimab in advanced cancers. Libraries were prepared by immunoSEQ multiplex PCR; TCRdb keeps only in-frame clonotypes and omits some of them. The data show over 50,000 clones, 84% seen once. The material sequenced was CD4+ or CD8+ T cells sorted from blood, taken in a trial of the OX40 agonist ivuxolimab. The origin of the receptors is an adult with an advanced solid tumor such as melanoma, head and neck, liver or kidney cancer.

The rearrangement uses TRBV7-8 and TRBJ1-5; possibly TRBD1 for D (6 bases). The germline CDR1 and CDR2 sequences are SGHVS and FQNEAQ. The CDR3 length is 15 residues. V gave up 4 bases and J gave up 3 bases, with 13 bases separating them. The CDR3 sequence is CASSSTGMANQPQHF. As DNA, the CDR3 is TGTGCCAGCAGCTCCACAGGGATGGCCAATCAGCCCCAGCATTTT.

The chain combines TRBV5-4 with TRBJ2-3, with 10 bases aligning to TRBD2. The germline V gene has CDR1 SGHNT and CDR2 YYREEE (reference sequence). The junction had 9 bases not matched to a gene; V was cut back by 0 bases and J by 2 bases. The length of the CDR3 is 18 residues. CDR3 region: CASSLVIVAGGLTDTQYF. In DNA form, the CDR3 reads TGTGCCAGCAGCTTGGTAATAGTAGCGGGAGGACTCACAGATACGCAGTATTTT. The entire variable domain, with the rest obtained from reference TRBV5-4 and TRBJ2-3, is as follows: ETGVTQSPTHLIKTRGQQVTLRCSSQSGHNTVSWYQQALGQGPQFIFQYYREEENGRGNFPPRFSGLQFPNYSSELNVNALELDDSALYLCASSLVIVAGGLTDTQYFGPGTRLTVL.

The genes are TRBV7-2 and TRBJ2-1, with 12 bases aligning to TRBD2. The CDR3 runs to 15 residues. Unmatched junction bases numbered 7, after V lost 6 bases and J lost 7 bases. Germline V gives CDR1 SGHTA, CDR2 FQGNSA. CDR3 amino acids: CASSPLAGGRNEQFF. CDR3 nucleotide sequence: TGTGCCAGCAGTCCCCTAGCGGGAGGGCGTAATGAGCAGTTCTTC. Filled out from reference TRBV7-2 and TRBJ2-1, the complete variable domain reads GAGVSQSPSNKVTEKGKDVELRCDPISGHTALYWYRQSLGQGLEFLIYFQGNSAPDKSGLPSDRFSAERTGGSVSTLTIQRTQQEDSAVYLCASSPLAGGRNEQFFGPGTRLTVL.

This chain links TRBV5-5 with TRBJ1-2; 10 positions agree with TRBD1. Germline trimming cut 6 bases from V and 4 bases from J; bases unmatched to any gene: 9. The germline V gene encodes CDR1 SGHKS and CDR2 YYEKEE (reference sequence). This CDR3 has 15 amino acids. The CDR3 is CASTPAGTGAYGYTF. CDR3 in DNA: TGTGCCAGCACCCCGGCCGGGACAGGGGCCTATGGCTACACCTTC.

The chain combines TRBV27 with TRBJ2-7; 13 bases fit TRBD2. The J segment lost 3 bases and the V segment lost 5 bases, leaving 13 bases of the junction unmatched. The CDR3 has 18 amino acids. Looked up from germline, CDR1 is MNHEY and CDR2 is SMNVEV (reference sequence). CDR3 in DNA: TGTGCCAGCAGTAAGTTGGGGACTAGCGGGACCTCAAACTACGAGCAGTACTTC. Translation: CASSKLGTSGTSNYEQYF.

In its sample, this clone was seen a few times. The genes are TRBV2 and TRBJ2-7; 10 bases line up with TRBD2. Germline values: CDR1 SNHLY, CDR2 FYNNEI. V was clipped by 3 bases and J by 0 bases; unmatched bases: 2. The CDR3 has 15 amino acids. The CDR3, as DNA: TGTGCCAGCAGTGAGGCTAGCGGGAGCTCCTACGAGCAGTACTTC. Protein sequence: CASSEASGSSYEQYF.

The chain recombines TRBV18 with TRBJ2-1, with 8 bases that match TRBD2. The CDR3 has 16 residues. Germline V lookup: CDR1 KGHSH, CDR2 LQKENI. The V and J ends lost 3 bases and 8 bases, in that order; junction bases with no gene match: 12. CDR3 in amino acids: CASSPILAGGRDEQFF. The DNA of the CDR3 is TGTGCCAGCTCACCGATCTTGGCGGGAGGACGCGATGAGCAGTTCTTC.

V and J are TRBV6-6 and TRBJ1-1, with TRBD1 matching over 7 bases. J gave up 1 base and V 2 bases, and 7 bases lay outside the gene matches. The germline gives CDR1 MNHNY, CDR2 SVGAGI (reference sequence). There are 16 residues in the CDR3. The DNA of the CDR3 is TGTGCCAGCAGTTACGGGTTGACAGGGAAGAACACTGAAGCTTTCTTT. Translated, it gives CASSYGLTGKNTEAFF.

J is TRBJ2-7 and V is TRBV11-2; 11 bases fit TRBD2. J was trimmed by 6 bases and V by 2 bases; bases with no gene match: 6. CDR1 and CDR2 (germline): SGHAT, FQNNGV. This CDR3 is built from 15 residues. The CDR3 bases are TGTGCCAGCAGCTTACTAGCGGGAGGTGAAGGCGAGCAGTACTTC. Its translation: CASSLLAGGEGEQYF.

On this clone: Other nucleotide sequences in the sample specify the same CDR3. The CDR3 sequence: CASSRQGSGQETQYF. CDR3 nucleotide sequence: TGTGCCAGCAGTCGTCAGGGTAGCGGACAAGAGACCCAGTACTTC. The V call is TRBV7-6, the J call TRBJ2-5, with a possible D match to TRBD2 (6 bases). CDR3 length equals 15 residues. Per germline, CDR1 SGHVS and CDR2 FNYEAQ. The ends were cut back, 6 bases at V and 2 bases at J, with 16 bases in the middle.